The 11 T cell receptor beta chains below all came from one sample that was sequenced in a study of spatial heterogeneity in lung cancer. Time point described: blood at routine non-recurrence follow-up after resection. Each CDR3 protein gets one entry after TCRdb re-called the 5' RACE reads with MiXCR. The sample lists around 44,000 distinct CDR3 sequences; approximately 10% were seen once. The sequencing here drew on PBMCs, taken at follow-up. Every receptor here comes from a female donor with early-stage non-small cell lung cancer.

This clonotype appeared many times. This chain uses TRBV6-2 or TRBV6-3 with TRBJ2-7, with TRBD1 matching 7 bases. With V trimmed by 5 bases and J by 4 bases, 8 bases remained unmatched. The CDR3 has 14 amino acids. In germline, CDR1 is MNHEY, CDR2 SVGEGT. The CDR3 DNA is TGTGCCAGCAGTCCGACAGGGAAGCTGTACGAGCAGTACTTC. Its translation: CASSPTGKLYEQYF.

This clonotype was counted only a few times. DNA for the CDR3: TGCGCCAGCAGCCAACATAGGGTTAGCAATCAGCCCCAGCATTTT. Protein: CASSQHRVSNQPQHF. The gene calls are TRBV4-1 and TRBJ1-5; the D is unclear. V gave up 2 bases and J gave up 0 bases, with 8 bases separating them. Germline lookup yields CDR1 MGHRA and CDR2 YSYEKL. The CDR3 runs to 15 residues.

This clonotype occurred many times. The chain recombines TRBV6-2 or TRBV6-3 with TRBJ2-3; no definite D call. The ends were cut back, 1 base at V and 4 bases at J, with 9 bases in the middle. Germline loops: CDR1 MNHEY, CDR2 SVGEGT. The CDR3 covers 14 residues. In DNA, the CDR3 is TGTGCCAGCAGTTACTTTTCATCGGCAGATACGCAGTATTTT. Its translation is CASSYFSSADTQYF.

By share, this clonotype ranks as medium-sized. This chain links TRBV28 with TRBJ2-7, with a weak D call TRBD1 (6 bases). The germline V gene encodes CDR1 MDHEN and CDR2 SYDVKM. Trimming stripped 6 bases from V and 3 bases from J, with 15 bases between. This CDR3 is 14 amino acids long. CDR3 nucleotides: TGTGCCAGCAGCCAAAGGGGGTCTAACTACGAGCAGTACTTC. It specifies CASSQRGSNYEQYF. Using reference TRBV28 and TRBJ2-7 for the parts outside the CDR3, the full variable domain is DVKVTQSSRYLVKRTGEKVFLECVQDMDHENMFWYRQDPGLGLRLIYFSYDVKMKEKGDIPEGYSVSREKKERFSLILESASTNQTSMYLCASSQRGSNYEQYFGPGTRLTVT.

This clonotype was seen only a few times. The V gene is TRBV27, the J gene TRBJ1-5; TRBD1 matches 7 bases. J lost 2 bases, V lost 5 bases, and 3 bases had no gene match. The germline CDR1 and CDR2 sequences are MNHEY and SMNVEV (reference sequence). This CDR3 has 14 residues. The CDR3 sequence: CASSRQGGNQPQHF. The CDR3 DNA follows: TGTGCCAGCAGTCGACAGGGTGGCAATCAGCCCCAGCATTTT.

In its sample, this clonotype was seen many times. This chain links TRBV28 with TRBJ2-4; no clear D. Germline CDR1 is MDHEN and CDR2 is SYDVKM. There are 15 residues in the CDR3. The V end lost 5 bases, the J end lost 0 bases, and 11 bases lay between the germline ends. The CDR3 here is CASSQAGVAKNIQYF. CDR3 nucleotide sequence: TGTGCCAGCAGTCAAGCTGGCGTAGCCAAAAACATTCAGTACTTC.

This clonotype was counted ten times or more. The chain recombines TRBV12-3 or TRBV12-4 with TRBJ2-7, with 7 nucleotides matching TRBD1. CDR3 length equals 13 residues. With V trimmed by 5 bases and J by 12 bases, 13 bases remained unmatched. The CDR3 is CASSPQGVAPPYF. DNA of the CDR3: TGTGCCAGCAGTCCTCAGGGGGTGGCTCCCCCGTACTTC.

This clonotype has ten or more counts. The V and J genes are TRBV9 and TRBJ2-3; D remains unclear. Germline loops: CDR1 SGDLS, CDR2 YYNGEE. V was cut by 4 bases and J by 2 bases, with 11 bases left in between. The CDR3 has 14 residues. CDR3 nucleotides: TGTGCCAGCAGCACTACCCACTCCACAGATACGCAGTATTTT. Its protein is CASSTTHSTDTQYF.

This clonotype was detected a few times. The V call is TRBV20-1, the J call TRBJ2-3; no firm D call. Germline CDR1 reads DFQATT; CDR2 reads SNEGSKA (reference sequence). V was shortened by 3 bases and J by 4 bases, with 17 bases between the two germline ends. The length of the CDR3 is 15 residues. In nucleotides, the CDR3 is TGCAGTGCTAGCCCCCCGAGTCCCGGTCCAGATACGCAGTATTTT. This gives the protein CSASPPSPGPDTQYF.

Ten or more counts support this clonotype. The V gene is TRBV5-1, the J gene TRBJ1-1; a weak D match, TRBD1 (5 bases). The CDR3 runs 13 residues. V was shortened by 3 bases and J by 7 bases, with 13 bases between the two germline ends. Germline CDR1 and CDR2: SGHRS and YFSETQ. The chain's CDR3 is CASSSGTAIEAFF. The CDR3 DNA reads as TGCGCCAGCAGCTCCGGGACGGCCATTGAAGCTTTCTTT.

This clonotype was counted only a few times. The chain uses TRBV12-3 or TRBV12-4 and TRBJ2-7; TRBD1 agrees at 9 bases. The V gene end was trimmed by 3 bases and the J gene end by 2 bases; junction bases not matched to a gene: 5. The CDR3 has 15 amino acids. CDR3 protein: CASSFWDRDTYEQYF. DNA for the CDR3: TGTGCCAGCAGTTTTTGGGACAGGGATACCTACGAGCAGTACTTC.